A selection of T cell receptor beta chains follows, all from one sample in a study of metastatic and nonmetastatic thyroid tumors. TCRdb re-clonotyped the PCR reads via MiXCR. The repertoire consists of approximately 16,000 clones, with under 30% occurring once and the leading ten covering around an eighth. The specimen sequenced was adjacent normal tissue. All receptors derive from a female donor with papillary thyroid cancer or a benign thyroid nodule (not recorded which). Some clones in this sample may be carry-over from other donors' samples. Each CDR3 is given with its conserved first and last residue. Each record gives: V gene, J gene, CDR3 length, clone size, D gene, CDR3 protein, CDR3 DNA. D genes are given only for firm matches. Some rows have no size entry. The others give once, few or many, or a class for an expanded clone.

>TRBV6-2/TRBV6-3|TRBJ2-1|16|few|TRBD2
CASSYPPPGGSNEQFF
TGTGCCAGCAGTTACCCACCCCCGGGCGGGAGTAATGAGCAGTTCTTC
>TRBV4-1|TRBJ2-7|14|few|.
CASSQVIVGYEQYF
TGCGCCAGCAGCCAAGTTATTGTAGGTTACGAGCAGTACTTC
>TRBV30|TRBJ2-1|15|.|.
CAWSESALWSNEQFF
TGTGCCTGGAGTGAGTCCGCGCTTTGGAGCAATGAGCAGTTCTTC
>TRBV30|TRBJ2-7|14|.|TRBD2
CASPKPGRAYEQYF
TGTGCTTCACCTAAGCCGGGGAGGGCCTACGAGCAGTACTTC
>TRBV10-1|TRBJ2-5|14|.|.
CASSETRAGETQYF
TGCGCCAGCAGTGAGACTAGGGCTGGAGAGACCCAGTACTTC
>TRBV6-2/TRBV6-3|TRBJ1-5|17|few|TRBD1
CASSYSPWTGGSQPQHF
TGTGCCAGCAGTTACAGTCCATGGACAGGGGGCAGTCAGCCCCAGCATTTT
>TRBV27|TRBJ1-2|13|few|TRBD1
CASQGAGVYGYTF
TGTGCCAGTCAGGGGGCTGGCGTCTATGGCTACACCTTC
>TRBV7-2|TRBJ2-7|13|.|.
CASSSYLANEQYF
TGTGCCAGCAGCTCATATCTAGCGAACGAGCAGTACTTC
>TRBV11-2|TRBJ2-1|14|few|.
CASGDEWRANEQFF
TGTGCCAGCGGGGATGAATGGAGGGCCAATGAGCAGTTCTTC
>TRBV11-2|TRBJ1-1|13|.|.
CASSSGGSTEAFF
TGTGCCAGCAGCTCAGGAGGGAGCACTGAAGCTTTCTTT
>TRBV5-5|TRBJ2-3|15|medium-sized|.
CASSLRERLTDTQYF
TGTGCCAGCAGCTTGAGGGAGCGCCTCACAGATACGCAGTATTTT
>TRBV28|TRBJ1-2|15|few|.
CASSLPQGLPYGYTF
TGTGCCAGCAGTTTACCGCAGGGACTACCCTATGGCTACACCTTC
>TRBV6-2/TRBV6-3|TRBJ2-1|15|few|TRBD2
CASRTIAGGLNEQFF
TGTGCCAGCAGGACTATAGCGGGAGGACTTAATGAGCAGTTCTTC
>TRBV24-1|TRBJ2-7|14|few|.
CATSGGAPSYEQYF
TGTGCCACCAGTGGCGGAGCACCCTCCTACGAGCAGTACTTC
>TRBV27|TRBJ2-7|14|.|.
CASSFAQVSYEQYF
TGTGCCAGCAGTTTCGCACAGGTCTCCTACGAGCAGTACTTC
>TRBV6-1|TRBJ1-1|15|many|.
CASSEAAGEGTEAFF
TGTGCCAGCAGTGAAGCGGCAGGGGAGGGCACTGAAGCTTTCTTT
>TRBV27|TRBJ2-7|14|.|TRBD2
CASSWTSDSYDQYF
TGTGCCAGCAGTTGGACTAGCGACTCCTACGATCAGTACTTC
>TRBV20-1|TRBJ2-7|14|medium-sized|.
CSARDLVRSYEQYF
TGCAGTGCTAGAGATCTTGTAAGGTCCTACGAGCAGTACTTC
>TRBV5-5|TRBJ1-1|11|few|.
CASSLGGEAFF
TGTGCCAGCAGCTTGGGGGGGGAAGCTTTCTTT
>TRBV6-1|TRBJ1-2|11|many|.
CASSQEYGYTF
TGTGCCAGCAGTCAAGAATATGGCTACACCTTC
>TRBV28|TRBJ2-7|13|few|.
CASSWERPFEQYF
TGTGCCAGCAGTTGGGAAAGGCCCTTCGAGCAGTACTTC
>TRBV7-9|TRBJ2-2|17|medium-sized|.
CASSPYPGGFNTGELFF
TGTGCCAGCAGCCCGTACCCGGGCGGGTTCAACACCGGGGAGCTGTTTTTT
>TRBV7-3|TRBJ2-1|17|few|.
CASSLTGHSGPYNEQFF
TGTGCCAGCAGCTTAACCGGGCACAGCGGGCCTTACAATGAGCAGTTCTTC
>TRBV9|TRBJ2-7|16|few|.
CASSVRAEGGRTEQYF
TGTGCCAGCAGCGTAAGGGCAGAGGGAGGTCGTACCGAGCAGTACTTC
>TRBV6-1|TRBJ1-1|14|few|TRBD1
CASSGLTGRTEAFF
TGTGCCAGCAGTGGATTGACAGGGCGCACTGAAGCTTTCTTT
>TRBV6-7|TRBJ2-3|16|.|TRBD2
CASSYSTSGSTDTQYF
TGTGCCAGCAGTTACTCGACTAGCGGGAGCACAGATACGCAGTATTTT
>TRBV6-2/TRBV6-3|TRBJ2-2|14|few|TRBD1
CASSYSMDRGELFF
TGTGCCAGCAGTTACTCAATGGACAGGGGGGAGCTGTTTTTT
>TRBV6-6|TRBJ2-3|16|.|.
CASSYWPSGHTDTQYF
TGTGCCAGCAGTTACTGGCCAAGCGGCCACACAGATACGCAGTATTTT